This entry concerns a single T cell receptor beta chain. What it recognizes is unknown. A single record per CDR3 protein comes from TCRdb applying MiXCR to the reads. The sample lists 100,000 to 150,000 distinct CDR3 sequences; 20% to 30% were seen once. The sample comes from a study of T cell repertoires in cytomegalovirus infection. General study points: Clonotypes of TCR beta that were HLA-C-restricted and CMV-specific dominated the ex vivo response.

The germline V gene has CDR1 LNHNV and CDR2 YYDKDF (reference sequence). The CDR3 covers 12 residues. The germline V and J ends were trimmed by 5 bases and 6 bases, with 8 bases remaining between them. The J gene is TRBJ2-1, the V gene TRBV15; no clear D gene. This TCR came from a human donor in good health (CMV status not recorded). Some clones in this sample may be carry-over from other donors' samples. Sequenced: PBMCs, sequenced either directly or after in vitro stimulation (not recorded which). CDR3 residues: CATSQLSNEQFF. The CDR3 region has the DNA TGTGCCACCAGCCAATTGAGCAATGAGCAGTTCTTC.